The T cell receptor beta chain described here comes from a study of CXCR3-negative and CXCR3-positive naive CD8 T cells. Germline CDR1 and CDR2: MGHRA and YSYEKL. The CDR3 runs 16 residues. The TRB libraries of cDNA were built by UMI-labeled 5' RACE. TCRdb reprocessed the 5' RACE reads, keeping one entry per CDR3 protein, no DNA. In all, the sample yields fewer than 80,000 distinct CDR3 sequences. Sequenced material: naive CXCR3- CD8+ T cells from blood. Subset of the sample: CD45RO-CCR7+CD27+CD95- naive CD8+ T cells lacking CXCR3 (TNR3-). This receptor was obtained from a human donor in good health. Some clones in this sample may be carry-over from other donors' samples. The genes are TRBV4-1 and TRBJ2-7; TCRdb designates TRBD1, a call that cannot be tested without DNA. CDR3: CASSPGWDTSSYEQYF.